Below are 11 T cell receptor beta chains sequenced from a single sample in a study of T cells after yellow fever vaccination. MiXCR, applied by TCRdb to the 5' RACE reads, yields one record per CDR3 protein. Of a few hundred thousand distinct CDR3 sequences listed, approximately 16% are singletons. The source was PBMCs, collected around 5 days after the first yellow fever vaccination. These receptors were taken from a man aged 18 to 30 who received the YFV17D yellow fever vaccine.

V usage is TRBV7-2 and J usage is TRBJ1-1; D remains ambiguous. Germline V CDR1 and CDR2: SGHTA, FQGNSA. Trimming removed 4 bases at V and 0 bases at J, with 9 bases between. The CDR3 has 14 amino acids. In nucleotides, the CDR3 is TGTGCCAGCAGCTCCTCAGCCCTGAACACTGAAGCTTTCTTT. Encoded protein: CASSSSALNTEAFF.

This sequence joins TRBV6-5 and TRBJ1-4, with D unclear. The CDR3 runs 15 residues. CDR1 and CDR2 (germline): MNHEY, SVGAGI. V dropped 4 bases and J dropped 0 bases, with 9 bases sitting between them. CDR3 sequence reads: CASSSDFATNEKLFF. The CDR3 nucleotides read TGTGCCAGCAGTTCGGACTTTGCAACTAATGAAAAACTGTTTTTT.

This clonotype appeared a few times. V gene TRBV29-1 combines with J gene TRBJ2-7; the match to TRBD1 covers 10 bases. V lost 6 bases and J lost 0; bases outside the gene matches: 5. The CDR3 spans 14 residues. Germline assignment: CDR1 SQVTM and CDR2 ANQGSEA. Written as DNA, the CDR3 is TGCAGCGTGGGACAGGGGTCGACCTCCTACGAGCAGTACTTC. It encodes CSVGQGSTSYEQYF.

This clonotype was detected many times. The chain links TRBV4-1 to TRBJ1-2; TRBD1 matches at 9 bases. The V segment lost 1 base and the J segment 6 bases; nucleotides outside the gene matches: 6. The CDR3 is 15 amino acids. Germline CDR1 MGHRA, CDR2 YSYEKL. CDR3 amino acids: CASSQGTGGSNGYTF. In DNA form, the CDR3 reads TGCGCCAGCAGCCAAGGAACAGGGGGCTCTAATGGCTACACCTTC.

This clonotype showed up just a few times. V gene TRBV4-2 combines with J gene TRBJ1-1; no reliable D call. V dropped 1 base and J dropped 4 bases, with 13 bases sitting between them. Germline V CDR1 and CDR2: LGHNA, YNFKEQ. There are 15 residues in the CDR3. The CDR3 region is CASSQGRGAGTEAFF. CDR3 bases: TGTGCCAGCAGCCAAGGTCGAGGCGCCGGCACTGAAGCTTTCTTT.

The rearrangement joins TRBV15 to TRBJ2-7, with D perhaps matching TRBD1 (5 bases). The germline V and J ends were trimmed by 0 bases and 2 bases, with 20 bases remaining between them. There are 18 residues in the CDR3. The V gene's germline CDR1 is LNHNV and CDR2 YYDKDF (reference sequence). CDR3 nucleotide sequence: TGTGCCACCAGCAGAGATCTGGGCAAGGGGCGGATGCCCTACGAGCAGTACGTC. It codes for CATSRDLGKGRMPYEQYV.

This chain links TRBV30 with TRBJ2-3; possible D gene TRBD2, 6 bases. Germline CDR1 GTSNPN, CDR2 SVGIG (reference sequence). The CDR3 extends over 15 amino acids. V was cut by 3 bases and J by 2 bases, with 15 bases left in between. CDR3 residues: CAWSPGTRYTDTQYF. CDR3 DNA sequence: TGTGCCTGGAGCCCCGGGACTCGGTACACAGATACGCAGTATTTT. The whole variable domain, remainder taken from reference TRBV30 and TRBJ2-3, is SQTIHQWPATLVQPVGSPLSLECTVEGTSNPNLYWYRQAAGRGLQLLFYSVGIGQISSEVPQNLSASRPQDRQFILSSKKLLLSDSGFYLCAWSPGTRYTDTQYFGPGTRLTVL.

The rearrangement uses TRBV7-2 and TRBJ2-5, with D tentatively TRBD2 (5 bases). The germline gives CDR1 SGHTA, CDR2 FQGNSA. This CDR3 has 14 residues. V gave up 5 bases and J gave up 1 base, with 11 bases separating them. CDR3 bases: TGTGCCAGCAGCCGCGGGTCCCCCCAAGAGACCCAGTACTTC. Its protein product is CASSRGSPQETQYF.

The J gene is TRBJ1-5, the V gene TRBV6-2 or TRBV6-3; D gene unclear. V was shortened by 6 bases and J by 3 bases, with 12 bases between the two germline ends. This CDR3 has 14 amino acids. Germline V gene data show CDR1 as MNHEY and CDR2 as SVGEGT. CDR3 loop: CASRPATDNQPQHF. CDR3 nucleotides: TGTGCCAGCAGGCCGGCCACAGACAATCAGCCCCAGCATTTT.

This clonotype was found a few times. The rearrangement uses TRBV23-1 and TRBJ2-7, with D unresolved. TRBV23-1 is marked as an open reading frame, function uncertain. The CDR3 is made up of 15 amino acids. Trimming stripped 4 bases from V and 5 bases from J, with 18 bases between. This chain's CDR3 is CASSLPPSLGHEQYV. The CDR3 DNA follows: TGCGCCAGCAGTCTCCCACCGAGCCTAGGACACGAGCAGTACGTC.

The V gene is TRBV11-2, the J gene TRBJ2-1; D is uncertain. The V gene's germline CDR1 is SGHAT and CDR2 FQNNGV. This CDR3 is 15 amino acids long. Trimming shortened V by 0 bases and J by 5 bases, and 11 bases separated the two germline ends. The DNA for the CDR3 is TGTGCCAGCAGCTTAGACCCGAACTATAACAATGAGCAGTTCTTC. Amino acids: CASSLDPNYNNEQFF.